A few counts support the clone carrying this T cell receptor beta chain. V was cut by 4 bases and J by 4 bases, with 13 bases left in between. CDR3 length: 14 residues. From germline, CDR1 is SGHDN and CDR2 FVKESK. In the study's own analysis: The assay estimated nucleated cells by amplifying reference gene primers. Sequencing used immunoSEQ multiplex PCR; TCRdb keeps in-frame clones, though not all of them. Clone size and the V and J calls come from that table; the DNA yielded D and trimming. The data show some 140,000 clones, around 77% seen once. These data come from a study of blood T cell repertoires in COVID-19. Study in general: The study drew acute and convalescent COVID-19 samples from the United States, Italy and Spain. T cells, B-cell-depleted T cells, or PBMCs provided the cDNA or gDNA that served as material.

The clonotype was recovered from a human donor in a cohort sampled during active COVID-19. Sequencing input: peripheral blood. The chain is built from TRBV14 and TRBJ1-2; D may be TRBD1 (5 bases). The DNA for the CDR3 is TGTGCCAGCAGCCCCCCCAGGGAAGGCTATGGCTACACCTTC. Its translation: CASSPPREGYGYTF. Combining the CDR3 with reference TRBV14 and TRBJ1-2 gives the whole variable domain EAGVTQFPSHSVIEKGQTVTLRCDPISGHDNLYWYRRVMGKEIKFLLHFVKESKQDESGMPNNRFLAERTGGTYSTLKVQPAELEDSGVYFCASSPPREGYGYTFGSGTRLTVV.